The rows below give T cell receptor beta chains drawn from one sample of a study of blood T cell repertoires in COVID-19. The protocol was immunoSEQ multiplex PCR, while the TCRdb copy is restricted to in-frame clones and leaves out a portion. The repertoire holds under 150,000 clones, with about 77% as singletons. Sequencing was done on a sample of peripheral blood. The origin of the receptors is a man aged 55 to 69 with acute or convalescent COVID-19. Both conserved end residues are part of each CDR3. Each record gives: V gene, J gene, clone size, D gene, CDR3 protein, CDR3 DNA. D genes are given only for firm matches. Size is stated for part of the rows, as once, few or many counts, or as a class when the clone is expanded.

TRBV4-1	TRBJ2-2	.	TRBD2	CASRRTSGPRGTGELFF	TGCGCCAGCAGGCGGACTAGCGGACCTAGGGGCACCGGGGAGCTGTTTTTT
TRBV5-1	TRBJ2-3	once	.	CASSLSDTQYF	TGCGCCAGCAGCTTGTCTGATACGCAGTATTTT
TRBV7-6	TRBJ2-2	.	.	CASSSQGGTGELFF	TGTGCCAGCAGCTCGCAGGGTGGCACCGGGGAGCTGTTTTTT
TRBV2	TRBJ2-7	.	.	CASSASPGQGQYF	TGTGCCAGCAGTGCTTCCCCCGGGCAGGGGCAGTACTTC
TRBV30	TRBJ2-3	.	TRBD2	CARLSGSLDTQYF	TGTGCCCGCCTTAGCGGGAGTTTGGATACGCAGTATTTT
TRBV28	TRBJ1-4	.	TRBD1	CASSSPTGASTNEKLFF	TGTGCCAGCAGTTCCCCGACAGGGGCCTCAACTAATGAAAAACTGTTTTTT
TRBV14	TRBJ2-1	.	TRBD2	CASSQILAGVKWGSYEQFF	TGTGCCAGCAGCCAAATTCTAGCGGGAGTAAAATGGGGTTCGTATGAGCAGTTCTTC
TRBV5-6	TRBJ2-1	.	TRBD2	CASSLIAGASNEQFF	TGTGCCAGCAGCTTGATAGCGGGAGCCAGCAATGAGCAGTTCTTC
TRBV24-1	TRBJ2-1	.	.	CATSQYNEQFF	TGTGCCACCAGTCAGTACAATGAGCAGTTCTTC
TRBV7-3	TRBJ2-5	.	.	CASSLFREETQYF	TGTGCCAGCAGCTTATTCAGGGAAGAGACCCAGTACTTC
TRBV7-9	TRBJ2-2	few	TRBD1	CASSHRTGGFTGELFF	TGTGCCAGCAGCCACCGGACAGGGGGCTTCACCGGGGAGCTGTTTTTT
TRBV5-1	TRBJ1-1	.	TRBD1	CASSLAPRDRGGTEAFF	TGCGCCAGCAGCTTGGCCCCGAGGGACAGGGGTGGAACTGAAGCTTTCTTT
TRBV5-1	TRBJ2-2	.	TRBD2	CASSLTSGREVTGELFF	TGCGCCAGCAGCTTGACTAGCGGGAGGGAGGTCACCGGGGAGCTGTTTTTT
TRBV4-1	TRBJ1-2	few	.	CASSQDVQNYGYTF	TGCGCCAGCAGCCAAGATGTCCAGAACTATGGCTACACCTTC
TRBV5-1	TRBJ1-1	.	TRBD1	CASSLGQGGGTEAFF	TGCGCCAGCAGCTTGGGACAGGGGGGCGGCACTGAAGCTTTCTTT
TRBV6-5	TRBJ1-5	.	.	CASRWSHGDQPQHF	TGTGCCAGCAGGTGGAGTCACGGCGATCAGCCCCAGCATTTT
TRBV18	TRBJ2-7	.	.	CASSPAGTSYEQYF	TGTGCCAGCTCACCAGCGGGAACCTCCTACGAGCAGTACTTC
TRBV13	TRBJ2-1	.	.	CASSLAASSSYNEQFF	TGTGCCAGCAGCTTAGCTGCGTCGAGCTCCTACAATGAGCAGTTCTTC
TRBV15	TRBJ2-1	.	.	CATSRADLLGSNEQFF	TGTGCCACCAGCAGAGCAGACTTATTAGGATCCAATGAGCAGTTCTTC
TRBV6-1	TRBJ1-2	.	.	CASSESANYGYTF	TGTGCCAGCAGTGAATCAGCTAACTATGGCTACACCTTC
TRBV4-2	TRBJ2-5	few	.	CASSQGLDTQETQYF	TGTGCCAGCAGCCAAGGACTAGATACACAAGAGACCCAGTACTTC
TRBV29-1	TRBJ1-5	once	.	CSVADSKGQPQHF	TGCAGCGTTGCGGACAGTAAAGGTCAGCCCCAGCATTTT
TRBV4-1	TRBJ1-5	few	.	CASSQDWALGNQPQHF	TGCGCCAGCAGCCAAGATTGGGCACTTGGAAATCAGCCCCAGCATTTT
TRBV11-1	TRBJ2-3	.	TRBD2	CASSSGGRGYADTQYF	TGTGCCAGCTCATCGGGGGGGCGCGGGTACGCAGATACGCAGTATTTT
TRBV7-9	TRBJ1-4	.	.	CASSSGLREKLFF	TGTGCCAGCAGCTCGGGTTTGAGGGAAAAACTGTTTTTT
TRBV4-1	TRBJ2-7	.	TRBD2	CASSQDGTSFNEQYF	TGCGCCAGCAGCCAAGACGGGACTAGTTTTAACGAGCAGTACTTC
TRBV6-2/TRBV6-3	TRBJ2-3	.	.	CASSYPGMDTQYF	TGTGCCAGCAGTTATCCAGGGATGGATACGCAGTATTTT
TRBV29-1	TRBJ1-2	many	.	CSVGTEPIPGGYTF	TGCAGCGTTGGGACAGAACCTATACCTGGTGGCTACACCTTC
TRBV5-6	TRBJ2-1	.	.	CASSLVGTPSYNEQFF	TGTGCCAGCAGCTTGGTTGGGACACCATCCTACAATGAGCAGTTCTTC
TRBV4-1	TRBJ1-4	.	.	CASSPLQVVREKLFF	TGCGCCAGCAGCCCCTTACAGGTTGTGAGGGAAAAACTGTTTTTT
TRBV4-1	TRBJ2-2	.	TRBD2	CASSQWASGAGGELFF	TGCGCCAGCAGCCAATGGGCTAGCGGCGCGGGCGGGGAGCTGTTTTTT
TRBV7-8	TRBJ2-1	.	TRBD2	CASSLVGGSPYNEQFF	TGTGCCAGCAGCTTAGTGGGCGGGAGCCCCTACAATGAGCAGTTCTTC
TRBV7-9	TRBJ2-1	.	TRBD2	CATRGRSSYNEQFF	TGTGCCACCCGCGGGAGGAGCTCCTACAATGAGCAGTTCTTC
TRBV7-9	TRBJ1-5	once	.	CASSPNSNQPQHF	TGTGCCAGCAGCCCCAATAGCAATCAGCCCCAGCATTTT
TRBV10-3	TRBJ2-3	.	.	CAITGTELSSTDTQYF	TGTGCCATCACCGGCACAGAGCTTTCTAGCACAGATACGCAGTATTTT
TRBV7-2	TRBJ2-5	.	.	CASSSPPGAETQYF	TGTGCCAGCAGCTCCCCGCCAGGGGCGGAGACCCAGTACTTC
TRBV11-2	TRBJ2-3	.	TRBD2	CASSLLAGGAGTQYF	TGTGCCAGCAGCCTACTAGCGGGGGGTGCCGGGACGCAGTATTTT
TRBV7-9	TRBJ1-4	once	TRBD1	CASSLGDRGVSEKLFF	TGTGCCAGCAGCTTAGGGGACAGGGGTGTCAGTGAAAAACTGTTTTTT
TRBV5-4	TRBJ2-7	.	.	CASSLEGGDYEQYF	TGTGCCAGCAGCTTGGAAGGGGGGGACTACGAGCAGTACTTC
TRBV5-6	TRBJ1-2	.	.	CASSLGWSETNYGYTF	TGTGCCAGCAGCTTGGGGTGGTCGGAGACGAACTATGGCTACACCTTC
TRBV2	TRBJ2-7	few	TRBD1	CASRVRDRGSYEQYF	TGTGCCAGCAGAGTCCGGGACAGGGGGTCCTACGAGCAGTACTTC
TRBV19	TRBJ1-5	once	TRBD1	CASSILLQGAGGQHF	TGTGCCAGTAGTATTCTTCTACAGGGGGCTGGCGGCCAGCATTTT